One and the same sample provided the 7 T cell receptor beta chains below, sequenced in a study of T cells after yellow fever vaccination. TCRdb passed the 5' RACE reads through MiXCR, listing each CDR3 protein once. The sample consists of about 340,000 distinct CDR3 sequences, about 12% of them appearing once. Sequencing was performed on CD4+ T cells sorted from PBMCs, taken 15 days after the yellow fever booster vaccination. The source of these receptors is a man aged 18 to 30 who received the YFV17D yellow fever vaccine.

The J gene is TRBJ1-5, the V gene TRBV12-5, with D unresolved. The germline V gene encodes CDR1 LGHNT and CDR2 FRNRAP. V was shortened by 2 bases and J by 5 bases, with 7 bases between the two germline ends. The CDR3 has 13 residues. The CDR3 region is CASGLFRDQPQHF. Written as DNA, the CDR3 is TGTGCTAGTGGTTTGTTTCGGGATCAGCCCCAGCATTTT.

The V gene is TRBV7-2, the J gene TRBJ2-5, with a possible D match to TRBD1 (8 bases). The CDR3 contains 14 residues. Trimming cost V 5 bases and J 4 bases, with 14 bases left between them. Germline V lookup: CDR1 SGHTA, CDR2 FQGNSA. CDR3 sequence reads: CASSRYRGGETQYF. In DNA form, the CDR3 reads TGTGCCAGCAGCCGTTACAGGGGGGGAGAGACCCAGTACTTC.

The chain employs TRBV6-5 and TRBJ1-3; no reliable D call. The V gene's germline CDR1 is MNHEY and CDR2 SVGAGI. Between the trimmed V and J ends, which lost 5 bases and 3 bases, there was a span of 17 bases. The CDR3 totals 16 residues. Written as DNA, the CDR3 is TGTGCCAGCAGTCGCTACAAGGCACCCAGTGGAAACACCATATATTTT. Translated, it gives CASSRYKAPSGNTIYF.

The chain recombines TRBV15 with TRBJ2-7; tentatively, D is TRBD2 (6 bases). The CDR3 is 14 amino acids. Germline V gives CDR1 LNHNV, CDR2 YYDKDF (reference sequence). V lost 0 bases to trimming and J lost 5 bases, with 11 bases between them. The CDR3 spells CATSRDLGGNEQYV. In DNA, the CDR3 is TGTGCCACCAGCAGAGATTTGGGAGGTAACGAGCAGTACGTC.

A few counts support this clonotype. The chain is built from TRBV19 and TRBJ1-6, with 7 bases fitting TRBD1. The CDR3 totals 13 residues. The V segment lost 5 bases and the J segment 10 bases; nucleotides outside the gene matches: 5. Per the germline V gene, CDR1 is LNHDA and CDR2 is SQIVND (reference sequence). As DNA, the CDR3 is TGTGCCAGTAGTCCAACAGGGGACTCACCCCTCCACTTT. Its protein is CASSPTGDSPLHF. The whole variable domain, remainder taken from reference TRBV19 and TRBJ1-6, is DGGITQSPKYLFRKEGQNVTLSCEQNLNHDAMYWYRQDPGQGLRLIYYSQIVNDFQKGDIAEGYSVSREKKESFPLTVTSAQKNPTAFYLCASSPTGDSPLHFGNGTRLTVT.

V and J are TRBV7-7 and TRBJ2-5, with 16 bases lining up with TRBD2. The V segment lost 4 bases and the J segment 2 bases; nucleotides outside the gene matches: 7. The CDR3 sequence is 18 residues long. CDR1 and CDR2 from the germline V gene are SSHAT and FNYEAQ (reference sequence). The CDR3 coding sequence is TGTGCCAGCAGCTGGGGGACTAGCGGGGGGGCAGAACAAGAGACCCAGTACTTC. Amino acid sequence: CASSWGTSGGAEQETQYF.

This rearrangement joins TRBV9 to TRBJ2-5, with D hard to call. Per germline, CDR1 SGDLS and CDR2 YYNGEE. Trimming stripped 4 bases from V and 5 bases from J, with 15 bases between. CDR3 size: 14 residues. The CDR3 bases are TGTGCCAGCAGCCTTAAAAGTTGGGGTGAGACCCAGTACTTC. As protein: CASSLKSWGETQYF.